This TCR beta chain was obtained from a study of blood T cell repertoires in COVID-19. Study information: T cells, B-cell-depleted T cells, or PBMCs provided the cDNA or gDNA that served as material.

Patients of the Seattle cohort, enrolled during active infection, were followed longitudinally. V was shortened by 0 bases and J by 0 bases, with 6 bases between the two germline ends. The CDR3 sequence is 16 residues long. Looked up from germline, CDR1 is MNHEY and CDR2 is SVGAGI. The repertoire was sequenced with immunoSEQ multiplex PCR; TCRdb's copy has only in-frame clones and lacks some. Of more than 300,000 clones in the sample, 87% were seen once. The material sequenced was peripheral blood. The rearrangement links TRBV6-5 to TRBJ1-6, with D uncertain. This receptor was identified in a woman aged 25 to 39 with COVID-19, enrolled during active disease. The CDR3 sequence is CASSYSGSSYNSPLHF. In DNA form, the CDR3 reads TGTGCCAGCAGTTACTCCGGGAGCTCCTATAATTCACCCCTCCACTTT.